The 15 T cell receptor beta chains below all came from one sample that was sequenced in a study of technical replicates of blood from several donors. Some clones are missing from TCRdb's copy, which holds only in-frame ones; the method was immunoSEQ multiplex PCR. This table holds around 80,000 clones, approximately 89% found once. Material for sequencing was T cells isolated from PBMCs. The receptors come from a human donor in good health.

This chain connects TRBV7-6 to TRBJ2-7; 7 nucleotides align to TRBD1. The CDR3 spans 15 residues. V gave up 4 bases and J gave up 2 bases; unmatched junction bases: 8. CDR1 and CDR2 from the germline V gene are SGHVS and FNYEAQ. The CDR3 DNA follows: TGTGCCAGCAGCTCAATACGGGACAGTCCCTACGAGCAGTACTTC. Its translation is CASSSIRDSPYEQYF. Using reference TRBV7-6 and TRBJ2-7 for the parts outside the CDR3, the full variable domain is GAGVSQSPRYKVTKRGQDVALRCDPISGHVSLYWYRQALGQGPEFLTYFNYEAQQDKSGLPNDRFSAERPEGSISTLTIQRTEQRDSAMYRCASSSIRDSPYEQYFGPGTRLTVT.

The V gene is TRBV19, the J gene TRBJ2-3; D is uncertain. CDR3 size: 13 residues. Germline V gene lookup returns CDR1 LNHDA and CDR2 SQIVND (reference sequence). Trimming removed 5 bases from V and 5 bases from J, with 11 bases in between. DNA for the CDR3: TGTGCCAGTAGTGAGGCGCTTGGAGATACGCAGTATTTT. Translated, it gives CASSEALGDTQYF.

The chain recombines TRBV7-7 with TRBJ2-2, with a possible D match to TRBD2 (5 bases). The CDR3 has 15 residues. CDR1 and CDR2 (germline): SSHAT, FNYEAQ (reference sequence). Written as DNA, the CDR3 is TGTGCTATCAAACACCCCGGAGGTGGGCACGGGGAGCTGTTTTTT. The encoded protein is CAIKHPGGGHGELFF.

The gene calls are TRBV18 and TRBJ1-2; TRBD1 is a possible D gene (6 bases). V lost 4 bases, J lost 2 bases, and 20 bases lay in between. The CDR3 is 17 amino acids. The germline CDR1 and CDR2 sequences are KGHSH and LQKENI. Here the CDR3 DNA reads TGTGCCAGCTCACTAGAAAGGGGACACGAGGGGAACTATGGCTACACCTTC. Amino acid sequence: CASSLERGHEGNYGYTF.

J is TRBJ1-1 and V is TRBV5-1; the D gene is possibly TRBD1 (5 bases). Germline loops: CDR1 SGHRS, CDR2 YFSETQ. The CDR3 spans 16 residues. Trimming cost V 4 bases and J 2 bases, with 18 bases left between them. The CDR3 region has the DNA TGCGCCAGCAGCCTCGGGGGGGATATAAGAAACACTGAAGCTTTCTTT. This gives the protein CASSLGGDIRNTEAFF.

The J gene is TRBJ2-7, the V gene TRBV11-1; D not resolved. The CDR3 runs 12 residues. Looked up from germline, CDR1 is SGHAT and CDR2 is FQDESV (reference sequence). The ends were cut back, 2 bases at V and 3 bases at J, with 5 bases in the middle. CDR3 bases: TGTGCCAGCAGCTTACTCGGCTACGAGCAGTACTTC. Its protein product is CASSLLGYEQYF.

The V call is TRBV27, the J call TRBJ1-2; tentatively, D is TRBD1 (5 bases). Trimming removed 5 bases from V and 3 bases from J, with 13 bases in between. The CDR3 runs to 14 residues. Germline CDR1 and CDR2: MNHEY and SMNVEV (reference sequence). The CDR3 here is CASSPTDFYYGYTF. The CDR3 DNA sequence: TGTGCCAGCAGTCCGACAGATTTTTACTATGGCTACACCTTC.

The V gene is TRBV28, the J gene TRBJ1-2, with 10 bases matching TRBD1. Trimming removed 8 bases from V and 8 bases from J; junction bases left unmatched: 17. The CDR3 spans 16 residues. Germline V gene sequence: CDR1 MDHEN, CDR2 SYDVKM. CDR3 region: CASRNPVGTGASGYTF. CDR3 DNA: TGTGCCAGCCGGAATCCTGTTGGGACAGGGGCATCGGGCTACACCTTC.

The chain links TRBV5-1 to TRBJ2-2, with 16 bases fitting TRBD2. Germline V CDR1 and CDR2: SGHRS, YFSETQ. Trimming took 4 bases from V and 7 from J; bases not matched to a gene: 7. The CDR3 runs to 17 residues. CDR3 bases: TGCGCCAGCAGCAATTCCGGGACTAGCGGGAGGGTCGGGGAGCTGTTTTTT. The encoded protein is CASSNSGTSGRVGELFF. Based on the CDR3 plus reference TRBV5-1 and TRBJ2-2, the full variable domain is KAGVTQTPRYLIKTRGQQVTLSCSPISGHRSVSWYQQTPGQGLQFLFEYFSETQRNKGNFPGRFSGRQFSNSRSEMNVSTLELGDSALYLCASSNSGTSGRVGELFFGEGSRLTVL.

The chain couples TRBV19 to TRBJ2-4; D perhaps matches TRBD2 (6 bases). The CDR3 has 15 residues. The V and J ends lost 3 bases and 1 base respectively, with 10 bases between them. In germline, CDR1 is LNHDA, CDR2 SQIVND (reference sequence). CDR3 protein: CASSMVGTAKNIQYF. The CDR3 bases are TGTGCCAGTAGTATGGTGGGGACTGCCAAAAACATTCAGTACTTC.

The chain couples TRBV7-6 to TRBJ2-2; 7 bases are shared with TRBD2. This CDR3 is built from 16 residues. V shed 5 bases, J shed 0 bases, and the junction held 6 bases outside the gene matches. Germline V gene sequence: CDR1 SGHVS, CDR2 FNYEAQ. CDR3 in DNA: TGTGCCAGCAGCCTCCAACTAGCGTCGAACACCGGGGAGCTGTTTTTT. Its protein product is CASSLQLASNTGELFF.

V usage is TRBV7-9 and J usage is TRBJ2-6, with 7 bases aligning to TRBD1. Germline-derived CDR1 and CDR2 are SEHNR and FQNEAQ (reference sequence). V was clipped by 1 base and J by 0 bases; unmatched bases: 6. This CDR3 spans 18 amino acids. The DNA for the CDR3 is TGTGCCAGCAGCTTAGGTGGCACAGGGGCCTCTGGGGCCAACGTCCTGACTTTC. Translating it yields CASSLGGTGASGANVLTF. The full variable domain, its missing parts supplied by reference TRBV7-9 and TRBJ2-6, is DTGVSQNPRHKITKRGQNVTFRCDPISEHNRLYWYRQTLGQGPEFLTYFQNEAQLEKSRLLSDRFSAERPKGSFSTLEIQRTEQGDSAMYLCASSLGGTGASGANVLTFGAGSRLTVL.

This clone has only one observation. The rearrangement joins TRBV7-2 to TRBJ2-1, with 9 bases that match TRBD2. V lost 6 bases and J lost 4; bases outside the gene matches: 7. The CDR3 extends over 15 amino acids. Germline V lookup: CDR1 SGHTA, CDR2 FQGNSA. The CDR3 sequence: CASRPLAGNYNEQFF. CDR3 DNA: TGTGCCAGCAGACCTCTAGCGGGAAATTACAATGAGCAGTTCTTC. The variable domain in full, completed from reference TRBV7-2 and TRBJ2-1, reads GAGVSQSPSNKVTEKGKDVELRCDPISGHTALYWYRQSLGQGLEFLIYFQGNSAPDKSGLPSDRFSAERTGGSVSTLTIQRTQQEDSAVYLCASRPLAGNYNEQFFGPGTRLTVL.

This clone showed up just once. The CDR3 sequence is CASLAGGPYEQFF. The DNA of the CDR3 is TGTGCCAGTTTGGCGGGAGGGCCCTATGAGCAGTTCTTC. The rearrangement uses TRBV19 and TRBJ2-1, with 9 bases lining up with TRBD2. With V trimmed by 8 bases and J by 8 bases, 7 bases remained unmatched. This CDR3 comprises 13 residues. In germline, CDR1 is LNHDA, CDR2 SQIVND (reference sequence).

This sequence joins TRBV19 and TRBJ1-4, with TRBD1 as a possible D gene (5 bases). The CDR3 is made up of 15 amino acids. V was clipped by 2 bases and J by 5 bases, with 12 bases between them. CDR1 is LNHDA and CDR2 is SQIVND in the germline V gene (reference sequence). The CDR3 nucleotides are TGTGCCAGTAGTATACAAGGGGATTTAAATGAAAAACTGTTTTTT. Its protein product is CASSIQGDLNEKLFF.